Detailed here is one T cell receptor beta chain. Antigen specificity is unknown. The data belong to a study of Ad26.COV2.S vaccination and SARS-CoV-2 variants. Study conclusions and caveats: Breadth of non-spike TCRs did not differ between vaccinees and placebo recipients.

Germline V gives CDR1 MGHRA, CDR2 YSYEKL. Trimming cost V 4 bases and J 1 base; bases outside gene matches: 5. The CDR3 spans 15 residues. Data came from immunoSEQ multiplex PCR; TCRdb stores just in-frame clones and leaves some out. The table lists hundreds of thousands of clones, about 92% of them singletons. The sample here was peripheral blood, taken after recovery from COVID-19. V gene TRBV4-1 combines with J gene TRBJ2-5; 8 bases agree with TRBD1. The origin of this receptor is a human donor who had recovered from COVID-19. In nucleotides, the CDR3 is TGCGCCAGCAGCCGCTCGACAGGGGCCCAAGAGACCCAGTACTTC. Its translation is CASSRSTGAQETQYF.